A single sample is the source of the 32 T cell receptor beta chains below, sequenced in a study of T cell responses to AZD1222 COVID-19 vaccine. The method was immunoSEQ multiplex PCR; TCRdb's version includes in-frame clones alone and lacks a portion of them. The sample consists of fewer than 150,000 clones, approximately 90% of them appearing once. Here the sequenced sample was peripheral blood, taken on day 0 of AZD1222 vaccination. The receptors derive from an adult in good health.

This clone occurred once. The chain carries TRBV7-2 and TRBJ2-7, with D unclear. Germline lookup yields CDR1 SGHTA and CDR2 FQGNSA. Trimming took 5 bases from V and 4 from J, leaving 12 bases between them. The CDR3 sequence is 13 residues long. The CDR3 sequence is CASSGSVLYEQYF. As DNA, the CDR3 is TGTGCCAGCAGCGGGTCGGTCCTTTACGAGCAGTACTTC.

This chain links TRBV28 with TRBJ1-6, with 7 positions matching TRBD1. CDR1 is MDHEN and CDR2 is SYDVKM in the germline V gene. V lost 6 bases and J lost 12; bases outside the gene matches: 17. This CDR3 spans 16 amino acids. For the CDR3, the DNA is TGTGCCAGCAGCCGGAGGGACAGCCTTTTGGGGAGACCCCTCCACTTT. This gives the protein CASSRRDSLLGRPLHF.

This clone has a single count. This chain uses TRBV5-1 with TRBJ2-2; 7 bases are a match to TRBD1. CDR1 is SGHRS, CDR2 YFSETQ, per germline. Unmatched junction bases numbered 6, after V lost 6 bases and J lost 4 bases. The CDR3 runs to 14 residues. This CDR3 reads CASKPGQSTGELFF. The CDR3 DNA reads TGCGCCAGCAAACCGGGACAGAGCACCGGGGAGCTGTTTTTT.

The V and J genes are TRBV5-1 and TRBJ1-3; D call uncertain. V gave up 0 bases and J gave up 4 bases, with 8 bases separating them. Germline values: CDR1 SGHRS, CDR2 YFSETQ. CDR3 length: 14 amino acids. CDR3 protein: CASSLVGRGNTIYF. In nucleotides, the CDR3 is TGCGCCAGCAGCTTGGTGGGTCGGGGAAACACCATATATTTT.

This clone was found once. The CDR3 coding sequence is TGCGCCAGCAGCCAAGAGGGGACGGGTTGGCAAGAGACCCAGTACTTC. This codes for CASSQEGTGWQETQYF. The chain combines TRBV4-1 with TRBJ2-5; D tentatively reads TRBD1 or TRBD2 (5 bases each). Trimming took 0 bases from V and 2 from J, leaving 13 bases between them. The CDR3 consists of 16 residues. From germline, CDR1 is MGHRA and CDR2 YSYEKL.

The rearrangement links TRBV30 to TRBJ1-5; D remains unclear. Between the trimmed V and J ends, which lost 0 bases and 0 bases, there was a span of 6 bases. The CDR3 has 14 amino acids. Germline-derived CDR1 and CDR2 are GTSNPN and SVGIG (reference sequence). The CDR3 bases are TGTGCCTGGAGTGTACTCGGTAGCAATCAGCCCCAGCATTTT. This gives the protein CAWSVLGSNQPQHF.

The rearrangement joins TRBV23-1 to TRBJ2-7, with TRBD1 as a possible D gene (8 bases). TRBV23-1 falls under the ORF class, with uncertain function. V gave up 2 bases and J gave up 2 bases, with 22 bases separating them. The CDR3 has 18 amino acids. The CDR3 DNA sequence: TGCGCCAGCAGTCAAACGGGGAGGGACAGGCGAGCAGCCTACGAGCAGTACTTC. Amino acids: CASSQTGRDRRAAYEQYF.

The chain recombines TRBV19 with TRBJ1-1, with 7 positions matching TRBD1. Germline lookup yields CDR1 LNHDA and CDR2 SQIVND (reference sequence). The CDR3 length is 14 residues. The V gene end was trimmed by 4 bases and the J gene end by 2 bases; junction bases not matched to a gene: 4. The CDR3 DNA follows: TGTGCCAGTAGTACCGACAGGGCCAACACTGAAGCTTTCTTT. This encodes CASSTDRANTEAFF. The variable domain in full, completed from reference TRBV19 and TRBJ1-1, reads DGGITQSPKYLFRKEGQNVTLSCEQNLNHDAMYWYRQDPGQGLRLIYYSQIVNDFQKGDIAEGYSVSREKKESFPLTVTSAQKNPTAFYLCASSTDRANTEAFFGQGTRLTVV.

The chain has TRBV6-5 and TRBJ1-1; D is undetermined. Trimming took off 2 bases at V and 4 bases at J, with 11 bases between the two ends. Per the germline V gene, CDR1 is MNHEY and CDR2 is SVGAGI. The CDR3 has 14 residues. The chain's CDR3 is CASSYGDASTEAFF. CDR3 DNA: TGTGCCAGCAGTTACGGCGATGCGAGCACTGAAGCTTTCTTT.

The chain is built from TRBV25-1 and TRBJ1-6; 7 bases fit TRBD1. Per the germline V gene, CDR1 is MGHDK and CDR2 is SYGVNS. V trimming: 4 bases; J trimming: 4 bases; junction bases outside the gene matches: 1. The CDR3 sequence is 14 residues long. CDR3 amino acids: CASSATGYNSPLHF. CDR3 DNA sequence: TGTGCCAGCAGTGCGACAGGGTATAATTCACCCCTCCACTTT.

The chain recombines TRBV7-2 with TRBJ2-7; D not resolved. Germline CDR1 SGHTA, CDR2 FQGNSA. The CDR3 loop spans 14 amino acids. Trimming took 1 base from V and 1 from J, leaving 8 bases between them. The CDR3 sequence: CASSLGSGSYEQYF. The CDR3 bases are TGTGCCAGCAGCTTAGGATCTGGTTCCTACGAGCAGTACTTC.

This chain uses TRBV12-3 or TRBV12-4 with TRBJ1-2, with D hard to call. The CDR3 is 13 amino acids. Trimming left V 2 bases short and J 5 bases short, with 9 bases between. CDR3 DNA: TGTGCCAGCAGTTTACGGTCGGGGTATGGCTACACCTTC. Residues: CASSLRSGYGYTF.

The V call is TRBV5-1, the J call TRBJ2-5; 8 bases match TRBD2. CDR1 is SGHRS and CDR2 is YFSETQ in the germline V gene. The J segment lost 2 bases and the V segment lost 4 bases, leaving 4 bases of the junction unmatched. There are 14 residues in the CDR3. The CDR3 nucleotides read TGCGCCAGCAGCCGGACTAGCCGACAAGAGACCCAGTACTTC. Translated: CASSRTSRQETQYF.

The chain recombines TRBV7-2 with TRBJ2-5; 15 bases match TRBD2. The J segment lost 4 bases and the V segment lost 5 bases, leaving 2 bases of the junction unmatched. Germline values: CDR1 SGHTA, CDR2 FQGNSA. This CDR3 comprises 15 residues. In DNA, the CDR3 is TGTGCCAGCAGCACGGGACTAGCGGGAGGAGAGACCCAGTACTTC. It specifies CASSTGLAGGETQYF.

The chain employs TRBV7-9 and TRBJ1-2; maybe TRBD1 (6 bases). Trimming left V 1 base short and J 8 bases short, with 14 bases between. CDR1 SEHNR and CDR2 FQNEAQ come from the germline V gene (reference sequence). This CDR3 has 14 residues. The CDR3 protein is CASSLVAGDGGYTF. The DNA of the CDR3 is TGTGCCAGCAGCTTAGTGGCAGGGGACGGCGGCTACACCTTC. Full variable domain (missing parts from reference TRBV7-9 and TRBJ1-2): DTGVSQNPRHKITKRGQNVTFRCDPISEHNRLYWYRQTLGQGPEFLTYFQNEAQLEKSRLLSDRFSAERPKGSFSTLEIQRTEQGDSAMYLCASSLVAGDGGYTFGSGTRLTVV.

The V call is TRBV27, the J call TRBJ1-1; no reliable D call. Germline CDR1 and CDR2: MNHEY and SMNVEV (reference sequence). This CDR3 is built from 17 residues. V was cut by 5 bases and J by 1 base, with 20 bases left in between. CDR3 loop: CASSLRTDERPNTEAFF. CDR3 DNA: TGTGCCAGCAGTCTCCGGACCGACGAACGGCCGAACACTGAAGCTTTCTTT.

The chain recombines TRBV5-6 with TRBJ2-3; D ambiguous. Germline CDR1 and CDR2: SGHDT and YYEEEE. The CDR3 sequence is 15 residues long. V lost 4 bases to trimming and J lost 0 bases, with 12 bases between them. DNA for the CDR3: TGTGCCAGCAGCCTCGATCGAGTAAGCACAGATACGCAGTATTTT. Residues: CASSLDRVSTDTQYF.

The chain recombines TRBV27 with TRBJ2-1, with TRBD2 matching over 8 bases. The CDR3 has 18 amino acids. From germline, CDR1 is MNHEY and CDR2 SMNVEV (reference sequence). The ends lost 0 bases at V and 6 bases at J; junction bases unmatched: 13. CDR3 in DNA: TGTGCCAGCAGTTTATCGGCCCCCGGGACTAGTTGGTCCAATGAGCAGTTCTTC. Its translation: CASSLSAPGTSWSNEQFF.

A few counts support this clone. The chain joins TRBV5-8 to TRBJ1-1; 7 bases fit TRBD1. The germline V gene encodes CDR1 SGHTS and CDR2 YDEGEE. V lost 3 bases to trimming and J lost 0 bases; unmatched junction nucleotides: 8. This CDR3 contains 16 residues. The CDR3 here is CASSSETGTVNTEAFF. The CDR3 bases are TGTGCCAGCAGCTCTGAGACCGGGACAGTGAACACTGAAGCTTTCTTT.

V usage is TRBV14 and J usage is TRBJ1-3; weak D call: TRBD1 (5 bases). Looked up from germline, CDR1 is SGHDN and CDR2 is FVKESK. The CDR3 sequence is 18 residues long. Trimming removed 0 bases from V and 4 bases from J, with 19 bases in between. The CDR3 region is CASSQELRTPHGGNTIYF. CDR3 in DNA: TGTGCCAGCAGCCAAGAGCTCCGGACACCTCACGGGGGAAACACCATATATTTT. The full variable domain, completed using reference TRBV14 and TRBJ1-3, is EAGVTQFPSHSVIEKGQTVTLRCDPISGHDNLYWYRRVMGKEIKFLLHFVKESKQDESGMPNNRFLAERTGGTYSTLKVQPAELEDSGVYFCASSQELRTPHGGNTIYFGEGSWLTVV.

This chain joins TRBV5-1 and TRBJ2-1; perhaps D is TRBD1 or TRBD2 (5 bases each). CDR3 length: 14 residues. V lost 4 bases to trimming and J lost 5 bases, with 13 bases between them. Looked up from germline, CDR1 is SGHRS and CDR2 is YFSETQ. Written as DNA, the CDR3 is TGCGCCAGCAGCCCTTTACCGGGGCACAATGAGCAGTTCTTC. Its translation: CASSPLPGHNEQFF.

The chain links TRBV7-9 to TRBJ2-2; D unclear. The germline gives CDR1 SEHNR, CDR2 FQNEAQ (reference sequence). This CDR3 comprises 14 residues. The germline V and J ends were trimmed by 3 bases and 4 bases, with 9 bases remaining between them. The CDR3, as DNA: TGTGCCAGCAGCTTCAGTTCAAGCACCGGGGAGCTGTTTTTT. Its protein is CASSFSSSTGELFF.

The CDR3: CASSFTSGGARNEQFF. CDR3 nucleotides: TGTGCCAGCAGCTTTACTAGCGGGGGGGCGCGAAATGAGCAGTTCTTC. The chain links TRBV7-2 to TRBJ2-1; 13 bases line up with TRBD2. There are 16 residues in the CDR3. Germline CDR1 reads SGHTA; CDR2 reads FQGNSA. V lost 3 bases to trimming and J lost 7 bases; unmatched junction nucleotides: 6. The full variable domain, its missing parts supplied by reference TRBV7-2 and TRBJ2-1, is GAGVSQSPSNKVTEKGKDVELRCDPISGHTALYWYRQSLGQGLEFLIYFQGNSAPDKSGLPSDRFSAERTGGSVSTLTIQRTQQEDSAVYLCASSFTSGGARNEQFFGPGTRLTVL.

In regard to this clone: This specimen includes other DNA sequences encoding the same CDR3. This chain connects TRBV27 to TRBJ1-2; a possible D gene is TRBD1 (5 bases). Looked up from germline, CDR1 is MNHEY and CDR2 is SMNVEV (reference sequence). The CDR3 extends over 13 amino acids. V was shortened by 4 bases and J by 6 bases, with 12 bases between the two germline ends. The CDR3, as DNA: TGTGCCAGCAGTTATCGGGGCGGTGATGGCTACACCTTC. This codes for CASSYRGGDGYTF.

The genes are TRBV6-5 and TRBJ1-1; 7 nucleotides agree with TRBD1. Germline V lookup: CDR1 MNHEY, CDR2 SVGAGI. The CDR3 is 12 amino acids. Trimming removed 6 bases from V and 7 bases from J; junction bases left unmatched: 5. The CDR3 here is CASRRGQGEAFF. The CDR3 nucleotides read TGTGCCAGCAGAAGGGGGCAGGGTGAAGCTTTCTTT.

The chain couples TRBV25-1 to TRBJ1-6, with TRBD1 as a possible D gene (5 bases). Germline V lookup: CDR1 MGHDK, CDR2 SYGVNS. The CDR3 is 12 residues long. V was cut by 1 base and J by 10 bases, with 5 bases left in between. The CDR3 DNA reads as TGTGCCAGCAGTGAATGGGGGTCACCCCTCCACTTT. Translated: CASSEWGSPLHF.

The V gene is TRBV3-1 (or the pseudogene TRBV3-2), the J gene TRBJ1-1; D possibly corresponds to TRBD1 (6 bases). V was clipped by 6 bases and J by 4 bases, with 18 bases between them. CDR1 and CDR2 (germline): LGHDT, YNNKEL (reference sequence). The CDR3 has 15 residues. The CDR3 reads CASSRQTGRGTEAFF. Written as DNA, the CDR3 is TGTGCCAGCAGTCGACAGACAGGCCGTGGCACTGAAGCTTTCTTT.

Concerning this clone: Different DNA sequences within this sample yield the same CDR3. The chain joins TRBV12-3 or TRBV12-4 to TRBJ2-1, with 7 bases identical to TRBD1. CDR3 length: 13 amino acids. V dropped 3 bases and J dropped 5; count of bases not matched to a gene: 1. The CDR3 DNA reads as TGTGCCAGCAGTTTGGGACAGAACAATGAGCAGTTCTTC. Translation: CASSLGQNNEQFF.

The V and J genes are TRBV2 and TRBJ2-3, with unresolved D. CDR1 and CDR2 (germline): SNHLY, FYNNEI. The CDR3 loop spans 15 amino acids. Trimming stripped 2 bases from V and 0 bases from J, with 9 bases between. The CDR3 sequence is CASSEMASSTDTQYF. As DNA, the CDR3 is TGTGCCAGCAGTGAAATGGCATCTAGCACAGATACGCAGTATTTT.

This clone is a singleton in its sample. The chain employs TRBV30 and TRBJ1-2; D call uncertain. The CDR3 sequence is 12 residues long. V dropped 7 bases and J dropped 7 bases, with 16 bases sitting between them. CDR1 and CDR2 from the germline V gene are GTSNPN and SVGIG (reference sequence). The CDR3 bases are TGTGCCTACCCACACGACCCGCGTGGCTACACCTTC. Protein product: CAYPHDPRGYTF.

The J gene is TRBJ2-3, the V gene TRBV5-4; unclear D gene. This CDR3 is 13 amino acids long. Germline CDR1 SGHNT, CDR2 YYREEE (reference sequence). V was cut by 4 bases and J by 2 bases, with 8 bases left in between. CDR3: CASSLEPTDTQYF. CDR3 sequence (DNA): TGTGCCAGCAGCCTGGAGCCCACAGATACGCAGTATTTT.

This clone was seen a handful of times. The genes are TRBV6-4 and TRBJ2-1; TRBD2 is a possible D gene (6 bases). V shed 2 bases and J shed 8 bases, with 16 bases lying between them. The CDR3 is 15 amino acids. The germline V gene has CDR1 MRHNA and CDR2 SNTAGT. The CDR3 region is CASSDRPSEGDEQFF. In DNA form, the CDR3 reads TGTGCCAGCAGTGACAGGCCTAGCGAAGGCGATGAGCAGTTCTTC.